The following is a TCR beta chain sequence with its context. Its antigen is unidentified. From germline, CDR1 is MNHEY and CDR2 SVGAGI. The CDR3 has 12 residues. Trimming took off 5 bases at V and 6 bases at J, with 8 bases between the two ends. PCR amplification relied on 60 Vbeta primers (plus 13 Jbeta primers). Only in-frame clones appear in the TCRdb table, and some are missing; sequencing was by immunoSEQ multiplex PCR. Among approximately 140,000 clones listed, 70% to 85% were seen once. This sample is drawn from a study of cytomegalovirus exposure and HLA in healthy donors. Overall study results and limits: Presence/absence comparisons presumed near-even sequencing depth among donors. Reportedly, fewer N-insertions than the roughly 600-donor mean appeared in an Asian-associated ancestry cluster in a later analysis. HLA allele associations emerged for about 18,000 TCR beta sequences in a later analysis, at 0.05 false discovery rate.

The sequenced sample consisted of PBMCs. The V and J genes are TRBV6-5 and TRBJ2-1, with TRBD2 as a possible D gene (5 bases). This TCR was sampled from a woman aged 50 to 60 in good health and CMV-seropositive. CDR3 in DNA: TGTGCCAGCAGTCCCGAGGGCAATGAGCAGTTCTTC. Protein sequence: CASSPEGNEQFF.